One and the same sample provided the 10 T cell receptor beta chains below, sequenced in a study of shared clonotypes between healthy human individuals. The table came from immunoSEQ multiplex PCR; TCRdb's copy has only in-frame clones and leaves some out. The sample includes roughly 1,100,000 clones, around four fifths of them seen just once. The specimen was memory CD4+ T cells sorted from blood. The subset: CD45RA-negative fraction. The source is a young man in good health.

The J gene is TRBJ2-5, the V gene TRBV5-6, with TRBD1 identical over 11 bases. V shed 6 bases and J 5 bases; nucleotides not matched to a gene: 18. The CDR3 length is 18 residues. Germline V gene lookup returns CDR1 SGHDT and CDR2 YYEEEE. The CDR3 protein is CASTSSGTGGSRGETQYF. CDR3 bases: TGTGCCAGCACCTCTTCCGGGACAGGGGGATCCCGAGGGGAGACCCAGTACTTC. Using reference TRBV5-6 and TRBJ2-5 for the parts outside the CDR3, the full variable domain is DAGVTQSPTHLIKTRGQQVTLRCSPKSGHDTVSWYQQALGQGPQFIFQYYEEEERQRGNFPDRFSGHQFPNYSSELNVNALLLGDSALYLCASTSSGTGGSRGETQYFGPGTRLLVL.

The chain uses TRBV28 and TRBJ2-3; 10 nucleotides align to TRBD2. The CDR3 runs to 18 residues. The junction had 12 bases not matched to a gene; V was cut back by 6 bases and J by 0 bases. The germline V gene encodes CDR1 MDHEN and CDR2 SYDVKM. The DNA for the CDR3 is TGTGCCAGCAGCCGACCGGGACTAGCGTATTCTAGCACAGATACGCAGTATTTT. Encoded protein: CASSRPGLAYSSTDTQYF.

With respect to this clone: The sample contains more than one DNA sequence encoding this CDR3. V and J are TRBV19 and TRBJ1-6, with D perhaps matching TRBD1 (5 bases). The CDR3 totals 14 residues. The germline V gene encodes CDR1 LNHDA and CDR2 SQIVND (reference sequence). Trimming took 2 bases from V and 6 from J, leaving 8 bases between them. CDR3 protein: CASSIQGANSPLHF. The CDR3 nucleotides are TGTGCCAGTAGTATACAGGGCGCTAATTCACCCCTCCACTTT.

The CDR3 bases are TGTGCCAGCAGTTATAAGGCGTTCGCCAAAAACATTCAGTACTTC. It specifies CASSYKAFAKNIQYF. This rearrangement joins TRBV6-9 to TRBJ2-4; no clear D. Germline V gives CDR1 MNHGY, CDR2 SVAAGI. CDR3 length: 15 amino acids. V lost 2 bases, J lost 1 base, and 9 bases lay in between.

The table lists this clone with a few counts. The rearrangement links TRBV6-1 to TRBJ1-6; the match to TRBD1 covers 9 bases. Germline V CDR1 and CDR2: MNHNS, SASEGT. V was clipped by 8 bases and J by 7 bases; unmatched bases: 6. The CDR3 has 14 residues. The CDR3 here is CASGFGTGNSPLHF. The CDR3 nucleotides read TGTGCCAGCGGATTCGGGACAGGGAATTCACCCCTCCACTTT.

The chain carries TRBV7-8 and TRBJ1-5; D gene unclear. The germline CDR1 and CDR2 sequences are SGHVS and FQNEAQ. Trimming shortened V by 3 bases and J by 6 bases, and 9 bases separated the two germline ends. This CDR3 contains 13 residues. The CDR3 loop reads CASSFTEGQPQHF. In nucleotides, the CDR3 is TGTGCCAGCAGCTTTACAGAGGGTCAGCCCCAGCATTTT.

In its sample, this clone was seen once. CDR3 nucleotide sequence: TGTGCCTGGAGTGTGGCGGGGGGCGATCAGCCCCAGCATTTT. As protein: CAWSVAGGDQPQHF. This chain links TRBV30 with TRBJ1-5, with TRBD1 as a possible D gene (6 bases). The V gene's germline CDR1 is GTSNPN and CDR2 SVGIG (reference sequence). The CDR3 has 14 residues. Trimming pared 0 bases from V and 5 bases from J, leaving 11 bases between.

This chain joins TRBV5-1 and TRBJ2-2; D is perhaps TRBD2 (5 bases). CDR1 is SGHRS, CDR2 YFSETQ, per germline. This CDR3 spans 17 amino acids. Trimming stripped 4 bases from V and 1 base from J, with 17 bases between. The CDR3 region is CASSPRGLLLNTGELFF. The CDR3 region has the DNA TGCGCCAGCAGCCCCCGCGGACTCTTGCTGAACACCGGGGAGCTGTTTTTT.

The chain is built from TRBV5-1 and TRBJ2-5; D may be TRBD1 (6 bases). CDR3 length equals 14 residues. The germline CDR1 and CDR2 sequences are SGHRS and YFSETQ. The V end was cut by 4 bases, the J end by 4 bases, with 14 bases between. The CDR3 region has the DNA TGCGCCAGCAGCCTCGGGAAGGGGGTAGAGACCCAGTACTTC. It yields the protein CASSLGKGVETQYF.

This chain connects TRBV19 to TRBJ2-5, with 10 positions matching TRBD1. This CDR3 is 14 amino acids long. Germline lookup yields CDR1 LNHDA and CDR2 SQIVND (reference sequence). Unmatched junction bases numbered 4, after V lost 5 bases and J lost 4 bases. The CDR3 protein is CASSGGTGAETQYF. The DNA for the CDR3 is TGTGCCAGTAGTGGCGGGACAGGGGCAGAGACCCAGTACTTC.